What follows is one T cell receptor beta chain and its context. Its target is not known. Replicate PCRs from sorted subsets contained roughly 220 ng DNA, which is tens of thousands of T cell genomes. Original processing notes: ImmunoSEQ output lacked quality scores and full-length reads, limiting matched filtering. The repertoire was sequenced with immunoSEQ multiplex PCR; TCRdb's copy has only in-frame clones and lacks some. The V and J calls and clone size were taken over from that table, and D and trimming were inferred from the DNA. The data show about 1.4 million clones, with around 97% seen just once and roughly 1.2% held by the top ten. In germline, CDR1 is KGHSH, CDR2 LQKENI. This CDR3 is 15 amino acids long. V lost 5 bases, J lost 2 bases, and 13 bases lay in between. A split of CD4+ cells into CD45RA+ naive and CD45RA-negative memory subsets was performed. This entry is derived from a study of shared clonotypes between healthy human individuals. Study observations and caveats: The donor pool, a small one, limited the genetic and exposure-history diversity represented.

This TCR was sampled from a man under 40 in good health. The chain couples TRBV18 to TRBJ2-1; no reliable D call. Sequenced: naive CD4+ T cells sorted from blood. Regarding subset: CD45RA+ positively selected. CDR3 nucleotide sequence: TGTGCCAGCTCAAACTTAGCAAAGACCTACAATGAGCAGTTCTTC. Translating gives CASSNLAKTYNEQFF.